This TCR beta chain was captured by sequencing in a study of CD8+CD57+ T cells in acquired aplastic anemia (dated by TCRdb to 2016 to 2018). General notes on the study: Extracted DNA from sorted CD4+ and CD8+ cells averaged approximately 3.4 ug, ranging from about 0.2 to 30 ug. CD8+CD57+ expansion was defined as frequency above the mean frequency observed in healthy subjects.

Expansion of CD8+CD57+ cells had been shown by flow cytometry in the patients chosen for sequencing. Every patient had severe acquired aplastic anemia, diagnosed using the International Study of Aplastic Anemia and Agranulocytosis and Camitta criteria. No therapy had been received by the patients at the time of blood sampling. In this study, sorted CD4+ and CD8+ T cells from the blood of healthy subjects and of severe aplastic anemia patients had their TCR repertoires deep-sequenced. Patients were enrolled in the USA under clinicaltrials.gov protocols 00001620, 01623167, 00001397, 00071045, 00081523 and 00961064. Ficoll-Paque density gradient centrifugation was used to isolate peripheral blood mononuclear cells. CD4+ and CD8+ T cells were sorted by FACS or magnetic beads before DNA extraction. Study-wide conclusions, independent of this receptor: Patients and healthy controls showed no significant difference in CD8+ Simpson's diversity (P=0.060). Roughly 30 CD8+ CDR3 sequences were shared between patients and controls but appeared highly expressed in patients and within their immunodominant clones.

From its cysteine to its phenylalanine, the CDR3 spans 14 amino acids. Only CDR3 DNA remains: 42 bases, in frame from the first base. In the germline V gene, CDR1 corresponds to MGHDK and CDR2 to SYGVNS. Compared with germline, V lacks 8 bases and J lacks 3 bases; bases without a gene match: 7. Genomic DNA was used as template for profiling of TCR beta VDJ combinations and CDR3 sequences. An Illumina HiSeq 2000 was the platform used for TCR repertoire sequencing. The study's own analysis went as follows. TRBV/TRBJ rearrangement plots, CDR3 size and DJ length profiles, and Simpson's diversity index were used to assess repertoires. The immunodominant clone was defined as the most abundant DNA sequence in deep sequencing data. CDR3 amino acid sequences were checked for sharing across subjects and were also compared against the VDJdb database and published repertoires. Starting from the raw public reads, TCRdb applied fastp trimming at Q25, assembled clones with MiXCR and retained in-frame beta chains. A single entry per CDR3 protein holds the most common genes and DNA from its merged rows. In this record, the V and J calls reflect TCRdb's handling and not the investigators' own analysis. The sample includes roughly 160,000 distinct CDR3 sequences, with under 55% observed a single time. The ten largest account for 2.5% to 3.5% of the sample.

This clonotype was observed a handful of times. No antigen is known for it. The record has no base qualities; no much larger clone is one base away. The chain couples TRBV25-1 to TRBJ2-7; TRBD1 matches 10 bases in the middle. Sequenced sample: sorted CD4+, CD8+, or CD8+CD57+ T cells (not recorded which) from PBMCs. The TCR originated in a human donor with aplastic anemia. CDR3 protein: CASGGTGDVYEQYF. The nucleotides are TGTGCCAGCGGGGGGACAGGGGATGTCTACGAGCAGTACTTC.